This is a list of T cell receptor beta chains from one sample in a study of cytomegalovirus exposure and HLA in healthy donors. Sequenced by immunoSEQ multiplex PCR; TCRdb stores in-frame clones only, minus some. The sample lists about 150,000 clones; around 93% were seen once. Sequenced: PBMCs. All receptors come from a young man in good health and CMV-seropositive. CDR3s include the opening cysteine and the closing phenylalanine or tryptophan. Each record gives: V gene, D gene, clone size, J gene, CDR3 protein, CDR3 DNA. D genes are given only for firm matches. Some rows mark clone size as missing; the rest say once, few, many or name a class of expanded clone.

v_call: TRBV7-6
d_call: TRBD2
clone_size: NA
j_call: TRBJ2-7
cdr3_aa: CASTPGTSPYEQYF
cdr3_nt: TGTGCCAGCACCCCCGGGACTAGCCCTTACGAGCAGTACTTC

v_call: TRBV19
d_call: TRBD2
clone_size: once
j_call: TRBJ2-1
cdr3_aa: CASTLAGGKQFF
cdr3_nt: TGTGCCAGTACCCTAGCGGGGGGTAAGCAGTTCTTC

v_call: TRBV29-1
d_call: TRBD1
clone_size: NA
j_call: TRBJ2-1
cdr3_aa: CSVDWTGSYNEQFF
cdr3_nt: TGCAGCGTTGACTGGACAGGGTCCTACAATGAGCAGTTCTTC

v_call: TRBV30
d_call: NA
clone_size: NA
j_call: TRBJ1-6
cdr3_aa: CAWSVLTGYNSPLHF
cdr3_nt: TGTGCCTGGAGTGTACTGACAGGCTATAATTCACCCCTCCACTTT

v_call: TRBV7-2
d_call: NA
clone_size: few
j_call: TRBJ2-5
cdr3_aa: CASSLRAQQTQYF
cdr3_nt: TGTGCCAGCAGCTTGCGGGCTCAGCAGACCCAGTACTTC

v_call: TRBV19
d_call: NA
clone_size: NA
j_call: TRBJ2-7
cdr3_aa: CASSRREDEQYF
cdr3_nt: TGTGCCAGTAGTAGAAGGGAGGATGAGCAGTACTTC

v_call: TRBV5-4
d_call: NA
clone_size: NA
j_call: TRBJ2-5
cdr3_aa: CASSLGKGETQYF
cdr3_nt: TGTGCCAGCAGCTTGGGGAAGGGGGAGACCCAGTACTTC

v_call: TRBV10-3
d_call: NA
clone_size: few
j_call: TRBJ2-7
cdr3_aa: CAISKSLSYEQYF
cdr3_nt: TGTGCCATCAGCAAGAGCCTTTCGTACGAGCAGTACTTC

v_call: TRBV5-6
d_call: TRBD1
clone_size: NA
j_call: TRBJ1-1
cdr3_aa: CASSFTGVFTEAFF
cdr3_nt: TGTGCCAGCAGCTTCACAGGGGTGTTTACTGAAGCTTTCTTT

v_call: TRBV6-5
d_call: NA
clone_size: NA
j_call: TRBJ2-3
cdr3_aa: CAAFRSSTDTQYF
cdr3_nt: TGTGCCGCCTTCCGGAGCAGCACAGATACGCAGTATTTT

v_call: TRBV5-6
d_call: NA
clone_size: NA
j_call: TRBJ2-2
cdr3_aa: CASSLKGSGRNTGELFF
cdr3_nt: TGTGCCAGCAGCTTGAAGGGGTCCGGGCGGAACACCGGGGAGCTGTTTTTT

v_call: TRBV5-8
d_call: NA
clone_size: NA
j_call: TRBJ2-3
cdr3_aa: CASSSGLTSPDTQYF
cdr3_nt: TGTGCCAGCAGCTCCGGACTAACCTCCCCAGATACGCAGTATTTT

v_call: TRBV7-8
d_call: NA
clone_size: NA
j_call: TRBJ2-5
cdr3_aa: CASSTTEGKETQYF
cdr3_nt: TGTGCCAGCAGCACCACGGAGGGCAAAGAGACCCAGTACTTC

v_call: TRBV10-3
d_call: NA
clone_size: NA
j_call: TRBJ2-7
cdr3_aa: CAISDPGWNYEQYF
cdr3_nt: TGTGCCATCAGTGATCCAGGGTGGAACTACGAGCAGTACTTC

v_call: TRBV7-9
d_call: TRBD1
clone_size: NA
j_call: TRBJ2-1
cdr3_aa: CASSEDRGSYNEQFF
cdr3_nt: TGTGCCAGCAGCGAAGACAGGGGCTCCTACAATGAGCAGTTCTTC

v_call: TRBV5-1
d_call: NA
clone_size: NA
j_call: TRBJ2-7
cdr3_aa: CASSFGTIYSYEQYF
cdr3_nt: TGCGCCAGCAGCTTCGGGACAATTTACTCCTACGAGCAGTACTTC

v_call: TRBV7-9
d_call: TRBD2
clone_size: NA
j_call: TRBJ2-5
cdr3_aa: CASSFGTSDTQETQYF
cdr3_nt: TGTGCCAGCAGCTTCGGGACTAGCGATACCCAAGAGACCCAGTACTTC